This record looks at one T cell receptor (beta chain) sequence and its context. Authors' data handling: For the immunoSEQ data, sequences were junction-only without quality scores, so filtering differed. Assay: immunoSEQ multiplex PCR; the TCRdb copy retains only in-frame clones and omits some. Clone size and the V and J calls come from that table; the DNA yielded D and trimming. The sample lists millions of clones, 95% occurring once. This sample was included in a study of shared clonotypes between healthy human individuals. V lost 0 bases and J lost 0, with 10 bases in between. The CDR3 has 16 amino acids. CDR1 and CDR2 (germline): KGHSH, LQKENI.

This rearrangement joins TRBV18 to TRBJ2-3; D ambiguous. The TCR comes from a man aged 18 to 30 in good health. The sample consisted of naive CD4+ T cells sorted from blood. The subset denotes: CD45RA+ positively selected. The CDR3 DNA is TGTGCCAGCTCACCACCCCGTAAAACTAGCACAGATACGCAGTATTTT. This gives the protein CASSPPRKTSTDTQYF.